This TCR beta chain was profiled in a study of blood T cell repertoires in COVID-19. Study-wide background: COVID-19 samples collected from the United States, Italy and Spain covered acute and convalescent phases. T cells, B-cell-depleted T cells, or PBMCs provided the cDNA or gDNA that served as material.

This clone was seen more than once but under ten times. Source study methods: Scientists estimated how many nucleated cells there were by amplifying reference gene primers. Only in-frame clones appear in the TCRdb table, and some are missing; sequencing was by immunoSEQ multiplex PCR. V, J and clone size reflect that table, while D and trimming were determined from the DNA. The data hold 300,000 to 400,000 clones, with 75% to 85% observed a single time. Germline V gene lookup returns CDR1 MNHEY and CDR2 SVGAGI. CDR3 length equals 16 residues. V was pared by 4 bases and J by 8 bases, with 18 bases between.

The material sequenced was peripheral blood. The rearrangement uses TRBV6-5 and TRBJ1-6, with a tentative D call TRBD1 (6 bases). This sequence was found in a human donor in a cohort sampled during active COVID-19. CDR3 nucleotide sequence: TGTGCCAGCAGTTTAGACAGGCTGCTTCGTGATTCACCCCTCCACTTT. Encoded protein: CASSLDRLLRDSPLHF.